This TCR beta chain was obtained from a study of early T cells in non-severe SARS-CoV-2 infection. Across the study: Chains from this unsorted whole-blood bulk RNA could not be paired.

Unique molecular identifiers were attached to individual cDNA molecules. TCRdb ran MiXCR on the 5' RACE reads and lists one entry per CDR3 protein. The profile shows 60,000 to 65,000 distinct CDR3 sequences, around 12% of them singletons. Germline-derived CDR1 and CDR2 are MRHNA and SNTAGT. This CDR3 spans 15 amino acids. Trimming removed 2 bases from V and 2 bases from J, with 11 bases in between. Notes on the study in general: In VDJdb matching, anti-spike CD8 responses were favored while private and CD4 specificities went missing.

Concerning this clonotype: Its specificity is not known.

The chain couples TRBV6-4 to TRBJ2-3; a weak D match, TRBD1 (6 bases). This clonotype originated in an adult who was a healthcare worker with PCR-confirmed SARS-CoV-2 infection or an uninfected control (not recorded which). The material sequenced was whole blood. The CDR3, as DNA: TGTGCCAGCAGTGACGGGGGACAAGCCACAGATACGCAGTATTTT. Translated: CASSDGGQATDTQYF.